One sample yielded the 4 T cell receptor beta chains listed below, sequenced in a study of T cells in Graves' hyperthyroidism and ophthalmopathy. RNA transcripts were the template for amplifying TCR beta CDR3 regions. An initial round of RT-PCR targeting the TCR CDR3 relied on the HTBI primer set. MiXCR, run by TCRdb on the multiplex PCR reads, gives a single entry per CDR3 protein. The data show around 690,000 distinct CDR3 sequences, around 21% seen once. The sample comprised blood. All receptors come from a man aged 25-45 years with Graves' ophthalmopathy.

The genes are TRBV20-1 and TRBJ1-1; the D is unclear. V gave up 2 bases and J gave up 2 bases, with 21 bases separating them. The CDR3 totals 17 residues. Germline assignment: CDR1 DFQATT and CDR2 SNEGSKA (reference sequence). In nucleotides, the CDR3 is TGCAGTGCTAGACGATACGTAGACGGGTCGCTCAACACTGAAGCTTTCTTT. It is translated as CSARRYVDGSLNTEAFF.

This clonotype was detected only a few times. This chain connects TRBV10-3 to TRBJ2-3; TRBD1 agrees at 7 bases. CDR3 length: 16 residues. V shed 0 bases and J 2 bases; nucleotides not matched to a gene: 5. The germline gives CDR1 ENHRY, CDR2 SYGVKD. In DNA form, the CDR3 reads TGTGCCATCAGTGAGTCCCGGACAGGCCTCACAGATACGCAGTATTTT. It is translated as CAISESRTGLTDTQYF.

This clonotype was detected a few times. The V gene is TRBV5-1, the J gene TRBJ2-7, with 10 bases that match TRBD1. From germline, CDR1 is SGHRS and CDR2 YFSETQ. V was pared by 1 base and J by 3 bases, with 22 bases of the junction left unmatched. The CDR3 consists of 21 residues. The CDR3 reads CASSLWGATGGAGEVLYEQYF. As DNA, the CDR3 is TGCGCCAGCAGCTTGTGGGGAGCGACAGGGGGCGCGGGAGAAGTCCTCTACGAGCAGTACTTC.

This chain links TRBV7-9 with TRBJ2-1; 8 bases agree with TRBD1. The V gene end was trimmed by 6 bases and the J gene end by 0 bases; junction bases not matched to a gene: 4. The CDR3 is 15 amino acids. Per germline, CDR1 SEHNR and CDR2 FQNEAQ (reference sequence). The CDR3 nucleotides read TGTGCCAGCAGGAGGACAGGGAGCTCCTACAATGAGCAGTTCTTC. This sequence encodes CASRRTGSSYNEQFF.